This T cell receptor beta chain was sequenced for a study of identifying expanded T cells in peripheral blood. Some clones are missing from TCRdb's copy, which holds only in-frame ones; the method was immunoSEQ multiplex PCR. The sample holds some 70,000 clones; roughly nine tenths are singletons and the top ten take over 2.5%. This receptor was taken from a person aged 18-69 years in good health. Material for sequencing was blood.

CDR3 sequence: CASSGLDGTDTQYF. For the CDR3, the DNA is TGTGCCAGCAGCGGCTTGGACGGCACAGATACGCAGTATTTT. The V call is TRBV5-4, the J call TRBJ2-3; D is ambiguous. The CDR3 sequence is 14 residues long. V gave up 4 bases and J gave up 1 base, with 10 bases separating them. Germline CDR1 is SGHNT and CDR2 is YYREEE (reference sequence).